Listed below are T cell receptor beta chains from one sample, sequenced in a study. TCRdb reanalysed the RT-PCR reads using MiXCR and keeps one entry per CDR3 protein. Of 650,000 to 800,000 distinct CDR3 sequences listed, approximately 15% were seen once; the top ten hold roughly 3.6%. Sequencing was performed on memory CD4+ T cells from blood. These receptors were obtained from a female donor in good health, serving as a healthy control. The CDR3 runs from the conserved cysteine through the conserved F or W.

>TRBJ2-7|TRBV20-1
CSARSWTGDYEQYF
>TRBJ2-5|TRBV6-5
CASSKATAIKETQYF
>TRBJ2-7|TRBV7-2
CASSLKGTRFYEQYF
>TRBJ2-7|TRBV3-1
CASSHTGLEQYF
>TRBJ1-2|TRBV19
CASSMRDSWSGYTF
>TRBJ1-2|TRBV6-1
CASSYGQAEDGGYTF
>TRBJ2-7|TRBV3-1
CASRPGEREGPTTREQYF
>TRBJ2-2|TRBV7-2
CASSYSYSGELFF
>TRBJ1-4|TRBV7-9
CASSLTGQLFF
>TRBJ2-5|TRBV27
CASSLGRGRVPETQYF
>TRBJ2-7|TRBV5-1
CASSLALAGGDEQYF
>TRBJ2-4|TRBV27
CASAPGARGNIQYF
>TRBJ2-1|TRBV28
CASRRADMGFSSYNEQFF
>TRBJ2-3|TRBV5-1
CATRGLARTDTQYF
>TRBJ2-1|TRBV5-1
CASSLVHYEQFF
>TRBJ2-2|TRBV12-3/TRBV12-4
CASRGTAYTGELFF
>TRBJ2-7|TRBV18
CASSPGGRANYEQYF
>TRBJ1-2|TRBV29-1
CSVESQGGAYGYTF
>TRBJ2-3|TRBV28
CASSLLADLTDTQYF
>TRBJ2-2|TRBV20-1
CSARRASNTGELFF
>TRBJ2-3|TRBV5-1
CASSLGRTSGASTDTQYF
>TRBJ1-1|TRBV3-1
CASSQSDRDAEAFF
>TRBJ2-7|TRBV20-1
CSAAGGAGTSVEQYF
>TRBJ1-2|TRBV27
CASNYIGTVFYGYTF
>TRBJ1-1|TRBV18
CASSRVEGGTEAFF
>TRBJ2-3|TRBV25-1
CASSEWGRGPDTQYF
>TRBJ1-6|TRBV7-3
CASSLGGPQDSPLHF
>TRBJ2-2|TRBV29-1
CSVRQGAGGGELFF
>TRBJ2-1|TRBV5-6
CASSRQTGSSYNEQLF
>TRBJ2-1|TRBV7-8
CASRRWTGEDYNEQFF
>TRBJ2-7|TRBV7-6
CASSSKEEGPRYEQYF
>TRBJ1-2|TRBV20-1
CSARGTSGYGYTF
>TRBJ2-3|TRBV7-2
CASSARQGRGTDTQYF
>TRBJ2-7|TRBV27
CASSRQGGFYEQYF
>TRBJ2-7|TRBV18
CASSPVGTAYEQYF
>TRBJ2-3|TRBV5-4
CASSPPGLASDTQYF
>TRBJ2-3|TRBV5-1
CASSLGTSGTNTQYF
>TRBJ2-1|TRBV24-1
CATMDGSGINEQFF
>TRBJ1-6|TRBV6-5
CASSRRDRMSPLHF
>TRBJ2-5|TRBV6-5
CASSYSTSRETQYF
>TRBJ2-7|TRBV7-8
CASSLVAMGIQNEQYF
>TRBJ1-6|TRBV5-1
CASSLAPQDGSSPLHF
>TRBJ2-1|TRBV9
CASSGQGAYNEQFF
>TRBJ2-1|TRBV28
CASRSRTGSPSKAEQFF
>TRBJ2-7|TRBV7-9
CASSSGTYSYEQYF
>TRBJ1-4|TRBV5-1
CASSFGAGEKLFF
>TRBJ1-1|TRBV7-8
CASSLMLGNLEAFF
>TRBJ2-7|TRBV30
CAWSGDNIRQYF
>TRBJ2-5|TRBV6-2/TRBV6-3
CASSYHPIQETQYF
>TRBJ1-1|TRBV5-1
CASQAGTMNTEAFF